The 18 T cell receptor beta chains below come from one sample, sequenced in a study of shared clonotypes between healthy human individuals. This table comes from immunoSEQ multiplex PCR, and its TCRdb copy is limited to in-frame clones, with some not included. The table shows around 2,100,000 clones, with roughly 95% occurring only once. Terminally differentiated effector memory CD45RA+ cells were excluded from the naive CD8 cells, which were CD45RO-negative and positively selected for CCR7. Sequenced: naive CD8+ T cells sorted from blood. These receptors all come from a man aged 18 to 29 in good health.

V gene TRBV30 combines with J gene TRBJ2-3; 12 bases agree with TRBD2. V shed 2 bases, J shed 4 bases, and the junction held 4 bases outside the gene matches. Germline assignment: CDR1 GTSNPN and CDR2 SVGIG (reference sequence). The CDR3 contains 15 residues. Here the CDR3 DNA reads TGTGCCTGGAGTACCGGGACTAGCGGGTCAGATACGCAGTATTTT. The encoded protein is CAWSTGTSGSDTQYF.

J is TRBJ2-5 and V is TRBV5-1; 7 positions agree with TRBD2. The CDR3 is 15 amino acids. Trimming at V came to 4 bases and at J to 2 bases, leaving 8 bases not matched to a gene. In germline, CDR1 is SGHRS, CDR2 YFSETQ. In nucleotides, the CDR3 is TGCGCCAGCAGCCCGGGGACTATAAAACAAGAGACCCAGTACTTC. Protein: CASSPGTIKQETQYF.

V gene TRBV5-6 combines with J gene TRBJ2-7; D may be TRBD1 (6 bases). Germline lookup yields CDR1 SGHDT and CDR2 YYEEEE. The CDR3 has 13 amino acids. V gave up 0 bases and J gave up 6 bases, with 10 bases separating them. The CDR3 nucleotides are TGTGCCAGCAGCTTGGCACAGGGCACCGAGCAGTACTTC. Its translation: CASSLAQGTEQYF. Drawing the rest from reference TRBV5-6 and TRBJ2-7, the complete variable domain is DAGVTQSPTHLIKTRGQQVTLRCSPKSGHDTVSWYQQALGQGPQFIFQYYEEEERQRGNFPDRFSGHQFPNYSSELNVNALLLGDSALYLCASSLAQGTEQYFGPGTRLTVT.

V and J are TRBV4-3 and TRBJ2-2, with 10 bases lining up with TRBD2. Germline lookup yields CDR1 LGHNA and CDR2 YSLEER. The length of the CDR3 is 17 residues. V trimming: 3 bases; J trimming: 1 base; junction bases outside the gene matches: 5. CDR3 in DNA: TGCGCCAGCAGCCATTTGAAGCGGGAGGGGAACACCGGGGAGCTGTTTTTT. Its protein product is CASSHLKREGNTGELFF.

The rearrangement links TRBV11-2 to TRBJ1-2, with TRBD1 as a possible D gene (5 bases). This CDR3 is 16 amino acids long. Germline values: CDR1 SGHAT, CDR2 FQNNGV. V was cut by 1 base and J by 3 bases, with 15 bases left in between. The CDR3 sequence is CASSLAADSGYYGYTF. The CDR3 nucleotides are TGTGCCAGCAGCTTAGCCGCCGACAGTGGCTACTATGGCTACACCTTC.

V and J are TRBV28 and TRBJ2-5; tentative D call: TRBD1 (5 bases). The CDR3 totals 16 residues. Trimming took 3 bases from V and 5 from J, leaving 19 bases between them. Germline V gene sequence: CDR1 MDHEN, CDR2 SYDVKM. The CDR3 nucleotides read TGTGCCAGCAGTTTCCGTAGGGGCCCCGACCGGGAGACCCAGTACTTC. This sequence encodes CASSFRRGPDRETQYF.

The V and J genes are TRBV15 and TRBJ2-1; TRBD1 might be the D (5 bases). The germline V gene encodes CDR1 LNHNV and CDR2 YYDKDF (reference sequence). The V and J ends lost 1 base and 1 base respectively, with 8 bases between them. The CDR3 is made up of 15 amino acids. The CDR3: CATSRVDTSYNEQFF. The CDR3, as DNA: TGTGCCACCAGCAGAGTGGACACATCCTACAATGAGCAGTTCTTC. Variable domain in full (rest from reference TRBV15 and TRBJ2-1): DAMVIQNPRYQVTQFGKPVTLSCSQTLNHNVMYWYQQKSSQAPKLLFHYYDKDFNNEADTPDNFQSRRPNTSFCFLDIRSPGLGDTAMYLCATSRVDTSYNEQFFGPGTRLTVL.

This chain links TRBV7-9 with TRBJ2-1; 7 bases are a match to TRBD1. Trimming removed 2 bases from V and 5 bases from J; junction bases left unmatched: 3. Per germline, CDR1 SEHNR and CDR2 FQNEAQ (reference sequence). The CDR3 loop spans 14 amino acids. DNA of the CDR3: TGTGCCAGCAGCTTAAGACAGGGCGACAATGAGCAGTTCTTC. Protein sequence: CASSLRQGDNEQFF.

This rearrangement joins TRBV7-9 to TRBJ1-2; D unclear. Germline lookup yields CDR1 SEHNR and CDR2 FQNEAQ (reference sequence). V lost 6 bases, J lost 5 bases, and 13 bases lay in between. The CDR3 length is 13 residues. The CDR3 region is CASSRDMGYGYTF. The CDR3 DNA is TGTGCCAGCAGTCGAGACATGGGATATGGCTACACCTTC.

The gene calls are TRBV4-1 and TRBJ2-3, with a tentative D call TRBD2 (7 bases). The CDR3 has 15 amino acids. Germline CDR1 and CDR2: MGHRA and YSYEKL. The V and J ends lost 0 bases and 4 bases respectively, with 11 bases between them. This CDR3 reads CASSQDPGGADTQYF. Written as DNA, the CDR3 is TGCGCCAGCAGCCAAGACCCGGGGGGCGCAGATACGCAGTATTTT.

The V gene is TRBV11-2, the J gene TRBJ2-7, with 11 nucleotides matching TRBD2. The germline V gene encodes CDR1 SGHAT and CDR2 FQNNGV. Trimming took 5 bases from V and 2 from J; bases not matched to a gene: 8. The CDR3 is made up of 16 amino acids. The CDR3 reads CASSATGTSGPYEQYF. As DNA, the CDR3 is TGTGCCAGCAGCGCTACCGGGACTAGCGGACCCTACGAGCAGTACTTC.

In regard to this clone: This specimen includes other DNA sequences encoding the same CDR3. The chain combines TRBV4-1 with TRBJ1-1; no clear D gene. The CDR3 covers 13 residues. Germline-derived CDR1 and CDR2 are MGHRA and YSYEKL. Trimming took off 1 base at V and 1 base at J, with 4 bases between the two ends. Here the CDR3 DNA reads TGCGCCAGCAGCCAAGTCCCGAACACTGAAGCTTTCTTT. Translating gives CASSQVPNTEAFF.

V is TRBV6-6 and J is TRBJ1-1; D call uncertain. Germline CDR1 MNHNY, CDR2 SVGAGI (reference sequence). V lost 6 bases and J lost 1, with 6 bases in between. This CDR3 has 12 amino acids. The CDR3 DNA reads TGTGCCAGCAGCCCAGGGAACACTGAAGCTTTCTTT. It specifies CASSPGNTEAFF.

V usage is TRBV11-2 and J usage is TRBJ2-1; the D is unclear. The CDR3 is 13 amino acids. Trimming removed 2 bases at V and 5 bases at J, with 7 bases between. The V gene's germline CDR1 is SGHAT and CDR2 FQNNGV. Here the CDR3 DNA reads TGTGCCAGCAGCTTACACGGTCACAATGAGCAGTTCTTC. Its protein product is CASSLHGHNEQFF.

The chain uses TRBV5-6 and TRBJ2-1, with D unclear. The V gene lost 4 bases and the J gene lost 6 bases, with 14 bases spanning the gap. CDR1 and CDR2 from the germline V gene are SGHDT and YYEEEE. The CDR3 is made up of 14 amino acids. The CDR3 sequence: CASSQEGAINEQFF. The CDR3 region has the DNA TGTGCCAGCAGCCAGGAAGGAGCGATCAATGAGCAGTTCTTC.

The rearrangement links TRBV5-6 to TRBJ2-7; 8 nucleotides agree with TRBD1. The CDR3 runs 14 residues. V shed 4 bases and J 13 bases; nucleotides not matched to a gene: 16. Germline CDR1 SGHDT, CDR2 YYEEEE. The CDR3 coding sequence is TGTGCCAGCAGCGCGCCGCCGGGACAGGACCTCCAATACTTC. Translated, it gives CASSAPPGQDLQYF.

In this sample, this clone turned up once. The CDR3 coding sequence is TGCGCCAGCAGCCAAGAAGGGACACAGGCGGATGGCTACACCTTC. It translates to CASSQEGTQADGYTF. The chain combines TRBV4-1 with TRBJ1-2, with D possibly being TRBD1 (6 bases). Trimming took off 0 bases at V and 6 bases at J, with 14 bases between the two ends. The CDR3 contains 15 residues. CDR1 MGHRA and CDR2 YSYEKL come from the germline V gene.

The chain carries TRBV30 and TRBJ2-7; D is unresolved. Germline CDR1 and CDR2: GTSNPN and SVGIG (reference sequence). Trimming cost V 2 bases and J 6 bases, with 14 bases left between them. The CDR3 is 13 amino acids. CDR3: CAWSPTWGSEQYF. The CDR3 nucleotides read TGTGCCTGGAGTCCTACATGGGGATCCGAGCAGTACTTC.